This record looks at one T cell receptor beta chain sequence and its context. This entry comes from a study of blood T cell repertoires in COVID-19. Across the study: Italy, Spain and the United States were the sources of the convalescent and acute COVID-19 samples.

V was clipped by 2 bases and J by 3 bases; unmatched bases: 2. This CDR3 has 14 amino acids. CDR1 and CDR2 from the germline V gene are MDHEN and SYDVKM. It was during active infection that Seattle patients were enrolled and then longitudinally followed. Authors' processing steps: Cell counts per sample came from amplifying reference gene primers. Data came from immunoSEQ multiplex PCR; TCRdb stores just in-frame clones and leaves some out. That table is the source of V, J and clone size, and D and trimming were worked out from the DNA. The profile shows 200,000 to 250,000 clones, around four fifths of them singletons.

The V and J genes are TRBV28 and TRBJ1-1; 8 bases line up with TRBD1. The source material was peripheral blood. The TCR was taken from a woman in her seventies with COVID-19, enrolled during active disease. As DNA, the CDR3 is TGTGCCAGCAGTTTAAGGACAGGGTACACTGAAGCTTTCTTT. Translation gives CASSLRTGYTEAFF.